Listed below are T cell receptor beta chains from one sample, sequenced in a study of blood T cell repertoires in COVID-19. This table comes from immunoSEQ multiplex PCR, and its TCRdb copy is limited to in-frame clones, with some not included. Here the sample spans hundreds of thousands of clones, 85% being singletons. Input material: peripheral blood. The receptors originated from a woman under 30 with acute or convalescent COVID-19. CDR3s include the opening cysteine and the closing phenylalanine or tryptophan. The D gene is left open where the match is weak.

v_call d_call cdr3_length cdr3_aa
TRBV5-4 TRBD2 14 CASSDSGGEFEQFF
TRBV2 TRBD1 12 CARQDRDRGAFF
TRBV15 NA 13 CATSSYRVTEAFF
TRBV30 TRBD1 13 CAWSQGGLDEQYF
TRBV6-1 TRBD1 17 CASSAIAPRTGYQPQHF
TRBV3-1/TRBV3-2 TRBD2 19 CASQGPEREPELNYYEQYF
TRBV4-2 NA 16 CASSQDDSSQTETQYF
TRBV27 NA 16 CASSLFGRATNEKLFF
TRBV11-2 TRBD1 16 CASSLATGQGSYEQYF
TRBV13 NA 13 CASSLTGVHGYTF
TRBV7-9 NA 15 CASSPRSEGTYGYTF
TRBV24-1 NA 18 CATSDYAGQSSYNSPLHF
TRBV28 TRBD1 15 CASSLSGTGDFEAFF
TRBV7-9 NA 16 CASSSDRSSGANVLTF
TRBV7-9 NA 16 CASSLERGANTGELFF
TRBV7-2 NA 15 CASSWWDFGNYGYTF
TRBV10-2 NA 15 CASSLAGTSNSPLHF
TRBV30 TRBD1 14 CAWSRDRGDQPQHF
TRBV6-2/TRBV6-3 NA 15 CASSPGFDGSTEAFF
TRBV28 NA 15 CASSSRALLNEKLFF
TRBV2 TRBD1 14 CASKAQGLNTEAFF
TRBV2 NA 15 CASSDEGSGNQPQHF
TRBV21-1 NA 23 CASSKAPGPHRDRVTVIAQPQHF
TRBV15 TRBD1 14 CATSRDRDNSPLHF
TRBV6-5 NA 13 CASNVDRQSPLHF
TRBV19 TRBD2 18 CASSTRGRLAGVTGELFF
TRBV19 NA 19 CASSIGTGGSSGGPLEQFF
TRBV11-2 NA 14 CASSNRQSSYEQYF
TRBV28 TRBD1 15 CASSSPTGGTYEQYF
TRBV6-6 NA 14 CASSYIPGDEKLFF
TRBV7-9 NA 14 CASSSRDPTDTQYF
TRBV5-8 NA 17 CASSLVRGGSYNSPLHF
TRBV7-9 NA 14 CASSLDRASRGLTF
TRBV19 NA 15 CASSIGGSSNQPQHF